The present TCR beta chain was sequenced within a study of shared T cell receptors in the human thymus. Germline V lookup: CDR1 MNHEY, CDR2 SMNVEV (reference sequence). This CDR3 comprises 15 residues. After removal of 6 bases from V and 2 bases from J, the junction contained 7 bases not matched to a gene. Sequenced by immunoSEQ multiplex PCR; TCRdb stores in-frame clones only, minus some. This repertoire shows some 720,000 clones, 88% found once; its top ten account for 0.0085% to 0.012%. The sample was also linked to a second study, of human thymus T cells. That report adds: V and J genes seemed to be used with bias in thymic and blood repertoires. There were highly overlapping thymic repertoires among unrelated individuals, as related research reported.

Sequencing input: thymocytes. The clonotype comes from a boy less than two years old with a congenital heart defect. The gene calls are TRBV27 and TRBJ1-5; 7 nucleotides match TRBD1. The CDR3 nucleotides read TGTGCCAGCAGCCAGGAGCAGGGGGGCAATCAGCCCCAGCATTTT. This gives the protein CASSQEQGGNQPQHF.